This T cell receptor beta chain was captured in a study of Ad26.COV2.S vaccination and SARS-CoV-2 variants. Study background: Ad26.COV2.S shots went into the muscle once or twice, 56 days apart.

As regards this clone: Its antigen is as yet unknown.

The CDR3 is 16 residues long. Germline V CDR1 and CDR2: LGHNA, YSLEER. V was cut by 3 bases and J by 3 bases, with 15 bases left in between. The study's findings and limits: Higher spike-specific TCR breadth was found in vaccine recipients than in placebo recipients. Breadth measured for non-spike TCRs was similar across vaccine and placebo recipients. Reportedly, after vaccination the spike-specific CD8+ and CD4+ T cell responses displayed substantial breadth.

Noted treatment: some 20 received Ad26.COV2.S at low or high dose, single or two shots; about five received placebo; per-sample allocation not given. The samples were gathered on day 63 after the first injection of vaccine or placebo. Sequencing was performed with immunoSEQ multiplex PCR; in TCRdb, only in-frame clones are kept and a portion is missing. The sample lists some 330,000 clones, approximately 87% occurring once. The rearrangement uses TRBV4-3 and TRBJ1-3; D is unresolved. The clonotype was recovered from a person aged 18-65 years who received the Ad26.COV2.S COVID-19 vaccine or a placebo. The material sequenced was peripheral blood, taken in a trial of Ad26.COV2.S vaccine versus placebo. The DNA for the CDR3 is TGCGCCAGCAGCCAGGTATGGGCTAGTGATGGAAACACCATATATTTT. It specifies CASSQVWASDGNTIYF.